The source of this T cell receptor beta chain is a study of CD8 T cells in Susac syndrome. Trimming shortened V by 8 bases and J by 0 bases, and 18 bases separated the two germline ends. This CDR3 region has 16 residues. Germline V gene data show CDR1 as MNHNY and CDR2 as SVGAGI (reference sequence). The T cells that were sequenced for TCR beta were CD8+ and CD4+ cells from blood. With random hexamers, reverse transcription was performed on about 0.5 to 1 ug of RNA. The TCR beta CDR3 was amplified by immunoSEQ multiplex PCR across 54 Vbeta, 13 Jbeta. TCRdb reprocessed the immunoSEQ multiplex PCR reads with MiXCR, giving one entry per CDR3 protein. The data contain about 150,000 distinct CDR3 sequences, 95% to 96% of them seen just once; the ten biggest clones take up around 0.15%.

The chain employs TRBV6-6 and TRBJ2-3; D unclear. The receptor was derived from a human donor with multiple sclerosis. Sample: CD8+ T cells from PBMCs. Here the CDR3 DNA reads TGTGCCAGCGTTCTGTCCGCGGAGCCTAGCACAGATACGCAGTATTTT. Protein: CASVLSAEPSTDTQYF.